This T cell receptor beta chain was documented in a study of blood T cell repertoires in COVID-19. Whole-study context: The United States, Italy and Spain supplied acute and convalescent COVID-19 samples.

The ends were cut back, 3 bases at V and 6 bases at J, with 11 bases in the middle. This CDR3 is built from 13 residues. Germline V CDR1 and CDR2: LGHDT, YNNKEL (reference sequence). Original processing methods: Estimates of nucleated cell counts were drawn from the amplification of reference gene primers. Here immunoSEQ multiplex PCR was the method, and the copy in TCRdb shows in-frame clones only, minus some. V and J calls and clone size are as listed in that table; D and trimming were resolved from the DNA. The table lists about 98,000 clones, roughly 80% of them singletons, with about a tenth in the top ten.

This TCR derives from a man between 65 and 80 years old with active or convalescent COVID-19. This rearrangement joins TRBV3-1 (or the pseudogene TRBV3-2) to TRBJ1-2; perhaps TRBD1 as D (5 bases). The specimen was peripheral blood. Written as DNA, the CDR3 is TGTGCCAGCAGCCAGGGGCGCCGCGATGGCTACACCTTC. It specifies CASSQGRRDGYTF.